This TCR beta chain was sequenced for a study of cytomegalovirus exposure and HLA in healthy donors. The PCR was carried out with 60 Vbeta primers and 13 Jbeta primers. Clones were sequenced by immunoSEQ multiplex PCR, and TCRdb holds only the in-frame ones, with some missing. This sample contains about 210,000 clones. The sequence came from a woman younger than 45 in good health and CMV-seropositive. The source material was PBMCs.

The chain's CDR3 is CASSEGTGGTYEQYF. The CDR3 DNA sequence: TGTGCCAGCAGTGAAGGGACAGGTGGAACTTACGAGCAGTACTTC. This chain connects TRBV6-1 to TRBJ2-7, with 7 nucleotides matching TRBD1. Trimming took 1 base from V and 4 from J; bases not matched to a gene: 7. Germline V gives CDR1 MNHNS, CDR2 SASEGT. This CDR3 is 15 amino acids long.